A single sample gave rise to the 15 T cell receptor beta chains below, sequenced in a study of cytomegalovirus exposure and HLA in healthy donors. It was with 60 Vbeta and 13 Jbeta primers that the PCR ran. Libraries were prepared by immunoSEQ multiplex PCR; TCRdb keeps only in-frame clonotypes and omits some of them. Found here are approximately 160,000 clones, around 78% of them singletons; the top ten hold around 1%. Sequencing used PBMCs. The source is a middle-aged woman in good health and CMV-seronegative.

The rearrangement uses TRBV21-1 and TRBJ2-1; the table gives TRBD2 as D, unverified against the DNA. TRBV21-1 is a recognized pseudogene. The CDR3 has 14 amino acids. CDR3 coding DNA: TGTGCCAGCGACTTCTCAAGCTCCTACAATGAGCAGTTCTTC. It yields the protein CASDFSSSYNEQFF.

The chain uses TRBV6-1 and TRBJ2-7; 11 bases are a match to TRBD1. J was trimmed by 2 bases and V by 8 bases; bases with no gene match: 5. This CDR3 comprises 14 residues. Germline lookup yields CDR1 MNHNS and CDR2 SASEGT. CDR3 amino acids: CASGRDRGAYEQYF. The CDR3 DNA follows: TGTGCCAGCGGCCGGGACAGGGGGGCCTACGAGCAGTACTTC.

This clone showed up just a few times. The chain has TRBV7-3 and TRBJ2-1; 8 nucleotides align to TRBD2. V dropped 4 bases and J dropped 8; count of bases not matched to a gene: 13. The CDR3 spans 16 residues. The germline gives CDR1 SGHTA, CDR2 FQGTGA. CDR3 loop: CASSSGLDGVGDEQFF. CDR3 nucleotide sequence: TGTGCCAGCAGCTCGGGACTAGACGGGGTCGGGGATGAGCAGTTCTTC.

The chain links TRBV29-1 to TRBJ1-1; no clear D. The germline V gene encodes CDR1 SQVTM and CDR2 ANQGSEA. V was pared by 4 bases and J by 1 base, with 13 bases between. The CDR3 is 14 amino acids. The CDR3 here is CSVVVLTQNTEAFF. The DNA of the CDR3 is TGCAGCGTTGTGGTCTTAACACAGAACACTGAAGCTTTCTTT.

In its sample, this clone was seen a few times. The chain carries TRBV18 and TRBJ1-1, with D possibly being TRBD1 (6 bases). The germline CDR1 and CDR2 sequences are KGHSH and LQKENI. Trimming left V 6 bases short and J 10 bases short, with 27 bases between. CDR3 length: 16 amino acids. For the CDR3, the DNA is TGTGCCAGCTCGAGTTCACCATCACAGGGTAAGGCGGCAGCTTTCTTT. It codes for CASSSSPSQGKAAAFF.

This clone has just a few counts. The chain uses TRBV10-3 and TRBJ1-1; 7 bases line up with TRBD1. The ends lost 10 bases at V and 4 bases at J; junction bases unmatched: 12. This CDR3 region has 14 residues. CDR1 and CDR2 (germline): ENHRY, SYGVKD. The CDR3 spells CATIGSTGTTEAFF. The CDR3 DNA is TGTGCCACCATAGGGTCGACAGGGACCACTGAAGCTTTCTTT.

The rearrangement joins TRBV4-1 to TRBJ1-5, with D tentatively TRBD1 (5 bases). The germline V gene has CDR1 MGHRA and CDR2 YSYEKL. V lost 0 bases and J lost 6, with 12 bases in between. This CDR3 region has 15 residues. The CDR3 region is CASSQDEGRGQPQHF. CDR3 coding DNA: TGCGCCAGCAGCCAAGATGAGGGGAGGGGTCAGCCCCAGCATTTT.

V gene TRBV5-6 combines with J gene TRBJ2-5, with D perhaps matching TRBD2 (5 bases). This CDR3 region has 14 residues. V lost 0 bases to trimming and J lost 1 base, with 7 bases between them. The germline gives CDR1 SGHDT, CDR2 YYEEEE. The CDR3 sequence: CASSLGLAQETQYF. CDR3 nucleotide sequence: TGTGCCAGCAGCTTGGGGCTAGCCCAAGAGACCCAGTACTTC.

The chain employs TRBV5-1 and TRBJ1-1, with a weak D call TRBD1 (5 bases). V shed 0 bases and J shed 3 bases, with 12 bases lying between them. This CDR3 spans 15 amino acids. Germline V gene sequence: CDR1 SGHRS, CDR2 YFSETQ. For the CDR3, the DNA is TGCGCCAGCAGCTTGGTAGTGGCGGGGGACACTGAAGCTTTCTTT. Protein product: CASSLVVAGDTEAFF.

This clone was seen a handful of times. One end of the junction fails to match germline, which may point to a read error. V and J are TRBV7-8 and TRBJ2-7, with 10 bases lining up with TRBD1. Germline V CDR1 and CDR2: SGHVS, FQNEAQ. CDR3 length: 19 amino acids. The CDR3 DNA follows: TGTGCCAGCAGCCCTGGGACAGGGGAGTTTTGGGGGAGCTCCCACGAGCAGTACTTC. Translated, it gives CASSPGTGEFWGSSHEQYF. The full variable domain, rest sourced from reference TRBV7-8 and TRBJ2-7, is GAGVSQSPRYKVAKRGQDVALRCDPISGHVSLFWYQQALGQGPEFLTYFQNEAQLDKSGLPSDRFFAERPEGSVSTLKIQRTQQEDSAVYLCASSPGTGEFWGSSHEQYFGPGTRLTVT.

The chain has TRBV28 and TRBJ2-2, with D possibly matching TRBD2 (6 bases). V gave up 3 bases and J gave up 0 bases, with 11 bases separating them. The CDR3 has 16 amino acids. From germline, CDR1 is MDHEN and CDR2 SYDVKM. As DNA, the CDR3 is TGTGCCAGCAGTTTCGGGGGTCGGGCGAACACCGGGGAGCTGTTTTTT. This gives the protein CASSFGGRANTGELFF.

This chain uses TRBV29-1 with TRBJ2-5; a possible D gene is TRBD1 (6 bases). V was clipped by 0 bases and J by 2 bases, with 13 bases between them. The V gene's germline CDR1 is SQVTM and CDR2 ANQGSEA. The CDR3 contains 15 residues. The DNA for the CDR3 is TGCAGCGTTGAAGATCCAACAGGGAATCAAGAGACCCAGTACTTC. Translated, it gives CSVEDPTGNQETQYF.

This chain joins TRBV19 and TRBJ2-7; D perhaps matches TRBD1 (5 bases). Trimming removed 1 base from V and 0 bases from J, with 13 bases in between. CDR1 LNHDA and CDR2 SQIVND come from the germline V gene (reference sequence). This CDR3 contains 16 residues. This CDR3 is CASSIGATDFSYEQYF. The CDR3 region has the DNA TGTGCCAGTAGTATAGGGGCGACAGATTTCTCCTACGAGCAGTACTTC. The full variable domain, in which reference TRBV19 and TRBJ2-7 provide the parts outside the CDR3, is DGGITQSPKYLFRKEGQNVTLSCEQNLNHDAMYWYRQDPGQGLRLIYYSQIVNDFQKGDIAEGYSVSREKKESFPLTVTSAQKNPTAFYLCASSIGATDFSYEQYFGPGTRLTVT.

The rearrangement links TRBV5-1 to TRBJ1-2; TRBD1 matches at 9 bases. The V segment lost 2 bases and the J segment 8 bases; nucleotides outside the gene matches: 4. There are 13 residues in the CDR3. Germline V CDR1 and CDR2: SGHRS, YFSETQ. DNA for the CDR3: TGCGCCAGCAGCTTAAGGACAGGGGAAGGCTACACCTTC. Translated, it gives CASSLRTGEGYTF.

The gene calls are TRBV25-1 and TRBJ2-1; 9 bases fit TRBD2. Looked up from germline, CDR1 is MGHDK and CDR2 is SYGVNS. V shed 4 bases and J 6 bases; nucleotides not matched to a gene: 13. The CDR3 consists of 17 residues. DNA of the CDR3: TGTGCCAGCAGTGCAAATAGGGGGGTAGCGGGAGCCAATGAGCAGTTCTTC. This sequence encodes CASSANRGVAGANEQFF.